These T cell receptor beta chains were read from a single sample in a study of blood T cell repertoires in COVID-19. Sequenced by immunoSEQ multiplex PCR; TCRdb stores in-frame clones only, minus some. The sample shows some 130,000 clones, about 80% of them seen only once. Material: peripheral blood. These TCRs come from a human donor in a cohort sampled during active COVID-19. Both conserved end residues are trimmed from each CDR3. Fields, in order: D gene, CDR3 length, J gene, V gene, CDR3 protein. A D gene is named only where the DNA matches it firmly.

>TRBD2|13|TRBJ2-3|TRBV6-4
ASSDAGGSTDTQY
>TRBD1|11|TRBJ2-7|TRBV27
ASSFWSGGEQY
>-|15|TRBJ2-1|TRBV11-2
ASSSGLRGSRVDEQF
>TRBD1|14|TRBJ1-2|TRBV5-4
ASSPPGGQGLYGYT
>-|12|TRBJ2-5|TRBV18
ASSPGGQWETQY
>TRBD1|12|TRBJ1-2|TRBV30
AWIGTGFLYGYT
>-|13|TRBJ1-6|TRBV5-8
ASPSGSSYNSPLH
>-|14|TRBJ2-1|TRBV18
ASSPPGIGSYNEQF
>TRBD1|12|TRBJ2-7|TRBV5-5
ASSLGTGGYEQY
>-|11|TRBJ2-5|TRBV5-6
ASSLLARETQY
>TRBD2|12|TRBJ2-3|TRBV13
ASSLGAGGDTQY
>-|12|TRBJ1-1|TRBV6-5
ASSYSREYTEAF
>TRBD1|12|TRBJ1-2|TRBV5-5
ASTRDSLNYGYT